This TCR beta chain was profiled in a study of shared clonotypes between healthy human individuals. Overall study context: Donor ages ranged 18 to 49 years: a couple of women, a few men. Per donor, three plates held CD4 naive cells, three held CD4 memory, two held CD8 naive and one held CD8 memory.

V was cut by 8 bases and J by 7 bases, with 18 bases left in between. Germline CDR1 is MNHNY and CDR2 is SVGAGI (reference sequence). The CDR3 spans 13 residues. DNA at 150 to 250 ng, about 30,000 T cell genomes, went into sorted-subset replicate PCRs. Using immunoSEQ multiplex PCR, the repertoire was profiled, and TCRdb retains in-frame clones only, with some absent. Counted here are a few hundred thousand clones, around 97% occurring once; the ten biggest clones make up 0.057%. This clone occurred once. A CD45RA-negative memory subset and a CD45RA+ naive subset were separated from the CD4+ cells. This clonotype was obtained from a woman aged 25 to 45 in good health. The sequenced sample consisted of naive CD4+ T cells sorted from blood. Subset defined: CD45RA+ positively selected. The genes are TRBV6-6 and TRBJ2-7; D possibly corresponds to TRBD2 (6 bases). CDR3 DNA: TGTGCCAGCCAACGGGAGATCGGAGGGGAGCAGTACTTC. This translates into CASQREIGGEQYF.